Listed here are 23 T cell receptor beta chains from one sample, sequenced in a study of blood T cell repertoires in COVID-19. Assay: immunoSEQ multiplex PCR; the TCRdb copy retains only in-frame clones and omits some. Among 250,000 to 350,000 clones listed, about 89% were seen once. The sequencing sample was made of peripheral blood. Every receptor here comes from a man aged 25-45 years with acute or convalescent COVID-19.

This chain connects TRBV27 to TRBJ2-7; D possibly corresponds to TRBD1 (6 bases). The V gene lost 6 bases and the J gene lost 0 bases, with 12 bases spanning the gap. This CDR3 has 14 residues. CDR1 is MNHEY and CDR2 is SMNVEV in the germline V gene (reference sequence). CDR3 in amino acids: CASSLQGSSYEQYF. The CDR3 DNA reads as TGTGCCAGCAGCCTACAGGGAAGCTCCTACGAGCAGTACTTC.

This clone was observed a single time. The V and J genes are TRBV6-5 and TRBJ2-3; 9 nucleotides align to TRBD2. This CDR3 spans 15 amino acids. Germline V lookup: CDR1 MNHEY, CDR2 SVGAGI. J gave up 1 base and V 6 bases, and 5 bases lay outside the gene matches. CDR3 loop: CASRAASGGTDTQYF. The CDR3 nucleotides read TGTGCCAGCAGGGCAGCTAGCGGGGGCACAGATACGCAGTATTTT.

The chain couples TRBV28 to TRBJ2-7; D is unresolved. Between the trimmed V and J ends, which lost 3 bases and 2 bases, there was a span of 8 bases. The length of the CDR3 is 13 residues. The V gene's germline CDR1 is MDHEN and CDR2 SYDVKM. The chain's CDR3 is CASSFVGPYEQYF. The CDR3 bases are TGTGCCAGCAGTTTTGTGGGCCCCTACGAGCAGTACTTC. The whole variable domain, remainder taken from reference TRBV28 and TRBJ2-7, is DVKVTQSSRYLVKRTGEKVFLECVQDMDHENMFWYRQDPGLGLRLIYFSYDVKMKEKGDIPEGYSVSREKKERFSLILESASTNQTSMYLCASSFVGPYEQYFGPGTRLTVT.

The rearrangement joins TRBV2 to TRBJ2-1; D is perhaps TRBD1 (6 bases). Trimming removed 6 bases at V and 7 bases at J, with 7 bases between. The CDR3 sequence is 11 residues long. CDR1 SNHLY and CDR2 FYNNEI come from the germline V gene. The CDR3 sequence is CASRQGNEQFF. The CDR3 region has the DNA TGTGCCAGCAGACAGGGTAATGAGCAGTTCTTC.

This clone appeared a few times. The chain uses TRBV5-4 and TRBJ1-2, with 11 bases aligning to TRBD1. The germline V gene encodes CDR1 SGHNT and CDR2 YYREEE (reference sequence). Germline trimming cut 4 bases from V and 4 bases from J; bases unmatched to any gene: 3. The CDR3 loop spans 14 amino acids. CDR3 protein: CASSKGQGGYGYTF. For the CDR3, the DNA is TGTGCCAGCAGCAAGGGACAGGGGGGCTATGGCTACACCTTC.

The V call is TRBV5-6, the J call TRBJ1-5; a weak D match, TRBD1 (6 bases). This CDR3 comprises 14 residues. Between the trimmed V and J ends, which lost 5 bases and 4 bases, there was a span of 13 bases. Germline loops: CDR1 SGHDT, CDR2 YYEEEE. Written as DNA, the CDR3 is TGTGCCAGCAGTCAGACAGGTCGGAATCAGCCCCAGCATTTT. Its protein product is CASSQTGRNQPQHF.

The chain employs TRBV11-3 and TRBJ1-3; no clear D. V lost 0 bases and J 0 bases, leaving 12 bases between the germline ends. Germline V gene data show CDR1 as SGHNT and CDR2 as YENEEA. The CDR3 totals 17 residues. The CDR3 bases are TGTGCCAGCAGCTTAGAAGCCCAAGCGAGCTCTGGAAACACCATATATTTT. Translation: CASSLEAQASSGNTIYF.

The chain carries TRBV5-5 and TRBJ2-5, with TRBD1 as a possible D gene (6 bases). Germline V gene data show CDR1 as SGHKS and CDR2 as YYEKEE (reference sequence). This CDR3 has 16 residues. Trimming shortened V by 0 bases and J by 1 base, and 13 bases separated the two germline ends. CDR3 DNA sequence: TGTGCCAGCAGCTTGGGAGGGACATTGGGCCAAGAGACCCAGTACTTC. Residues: CASSLGGTLGQETQYF. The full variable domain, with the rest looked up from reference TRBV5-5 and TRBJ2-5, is DAGVTQSPTHLIKTRGQQVTLRCSPISGHKSVSWYQQVLGQGPQFIFQYYEKEERGRGNFPDRFSARQFPNYSSELNVNALLLGDSALYLCASSLGGTLGQETQYFGPGTRLLVL.

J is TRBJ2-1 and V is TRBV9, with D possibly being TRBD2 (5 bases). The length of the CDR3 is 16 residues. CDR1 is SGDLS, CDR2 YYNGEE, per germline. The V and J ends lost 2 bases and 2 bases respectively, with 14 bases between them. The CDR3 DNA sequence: TGTGCCAGCAGCGTCGGCCCCGGACTCGCCTACAATGAGCAGTTCTTC. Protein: CASSVGPGLAYNEQFF. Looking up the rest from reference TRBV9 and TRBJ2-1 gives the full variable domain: DSGVTQTPKHLITATGQRVTLRCSPRSGDLSVYWYQQSLDQGLQFLIQYYNGEERAKGNILERFSAQQFPDLHSELNLSSLELGDSALYFCASSVGPGLAYNEQFFGPGTRLTVL.

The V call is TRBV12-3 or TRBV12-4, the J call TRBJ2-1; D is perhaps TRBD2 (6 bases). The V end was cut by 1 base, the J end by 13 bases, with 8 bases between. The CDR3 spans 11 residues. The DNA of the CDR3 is TGTGCCAGCAGTTTAGGGCGGGGACAGTTCTTC. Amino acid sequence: CASSLGRGQFF.

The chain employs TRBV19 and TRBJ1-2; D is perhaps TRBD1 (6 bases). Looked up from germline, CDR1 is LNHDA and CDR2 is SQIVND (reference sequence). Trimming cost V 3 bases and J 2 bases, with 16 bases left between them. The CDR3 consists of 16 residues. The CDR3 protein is CASSMEKWGPNYGYTF. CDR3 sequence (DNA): TGTGCCAGTAGTATGGAGAAATGGGGGCCCAACTATGGCTACACCTTC.

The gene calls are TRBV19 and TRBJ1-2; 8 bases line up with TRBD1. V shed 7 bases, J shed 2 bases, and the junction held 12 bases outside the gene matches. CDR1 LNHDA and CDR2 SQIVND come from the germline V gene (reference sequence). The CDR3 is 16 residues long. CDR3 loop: CASNLRGQGANYGYTF. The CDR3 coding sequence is TGTGCCAGTAACCTACGCGGGCAGGGGGCAAACTATGGCTACACCTTC.

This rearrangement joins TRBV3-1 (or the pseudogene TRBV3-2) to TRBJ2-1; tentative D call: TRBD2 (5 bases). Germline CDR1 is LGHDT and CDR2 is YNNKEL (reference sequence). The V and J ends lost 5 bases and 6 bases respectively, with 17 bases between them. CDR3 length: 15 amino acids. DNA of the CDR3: TGTGCCAGCAGCAGACGCACGTCCGAGGGCAATGAGCAGTTCTTC. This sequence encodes CASSRRTSEGNEQFF.

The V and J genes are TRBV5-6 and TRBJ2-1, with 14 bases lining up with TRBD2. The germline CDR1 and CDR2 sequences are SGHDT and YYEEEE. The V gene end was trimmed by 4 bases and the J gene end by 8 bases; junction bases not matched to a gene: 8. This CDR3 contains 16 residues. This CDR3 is CASSDRTSGGSDEQFF. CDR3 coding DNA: TGTGCCAGCAGCGATCGGACTAGCGGGGGGAGCGATGAGCAGTTCTTC. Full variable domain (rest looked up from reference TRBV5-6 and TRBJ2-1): DAGVTQSPTHLIKTRGQQVTLRCSPKSGHDTVSWYQQALGQGPQFIFQYYEEEERQRGNFPDRFSGHQFPNYSSELNVNALLLGDSALYLCASSDRTSGGSDEQFFGPGTRLTVL.

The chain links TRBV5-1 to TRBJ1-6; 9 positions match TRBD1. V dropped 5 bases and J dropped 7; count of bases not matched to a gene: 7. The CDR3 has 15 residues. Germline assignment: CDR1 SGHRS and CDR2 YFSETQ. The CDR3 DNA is TGCGCCAGCAGATCCGGGACAGGGCTCAATTCACCCCTCCACTTT. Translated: CASRSGTGLNSPLHF.

The CDR3 sequence is CASRHGLAGETQYF. CDR3 coding DNA: TGTGCCAGCAGACACGGACTAGCGGGAGAGACGCAGTATTTT. The chain has TRBV7-3 and TRBJ2-3; 13 bases agree with TRBD2. The CDR3 contains 14 residues. With V trimmed by 6 bases and J by 9 bases, 6 bases remained unmatched. Germline-derived CDR1 and CDR2 are SGHTA and FQGTGA.

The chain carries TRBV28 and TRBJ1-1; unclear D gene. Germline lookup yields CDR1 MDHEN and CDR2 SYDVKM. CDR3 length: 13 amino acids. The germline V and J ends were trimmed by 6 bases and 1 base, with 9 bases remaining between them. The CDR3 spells CASSPTPNTEAFF. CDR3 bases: TGTGCCAGCAGCCCGACTCCGAACACTGAAGCTTTCTTT.

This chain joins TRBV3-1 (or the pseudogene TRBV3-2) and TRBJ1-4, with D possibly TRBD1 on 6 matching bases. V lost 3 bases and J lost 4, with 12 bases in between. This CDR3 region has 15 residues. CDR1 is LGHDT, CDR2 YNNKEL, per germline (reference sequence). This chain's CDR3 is CASSQRGGDNEKLFF. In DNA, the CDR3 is TGTGCCAGCAGCCAGAGGGGGGGGGATAATGAAAAACTGTTTTTT.

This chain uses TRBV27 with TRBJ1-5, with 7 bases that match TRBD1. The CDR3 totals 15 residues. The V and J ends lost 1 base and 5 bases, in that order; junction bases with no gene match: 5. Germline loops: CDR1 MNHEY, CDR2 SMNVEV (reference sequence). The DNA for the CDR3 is TGTGCCAGCAGTTTATGGGCAGGGGGTGATCAGCCCCAGCATTTT. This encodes CASSLWAGGDQPQHF.

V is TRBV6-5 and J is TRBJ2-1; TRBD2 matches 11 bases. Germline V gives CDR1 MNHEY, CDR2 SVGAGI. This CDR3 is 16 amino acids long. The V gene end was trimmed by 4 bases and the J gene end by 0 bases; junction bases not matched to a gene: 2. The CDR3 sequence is CASSFGLAGSYNEQFF. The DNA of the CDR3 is TGTGCCAGCAGTTTTGGACTAGCGGGCTCCTACAATGAGCAGTTCTTC.

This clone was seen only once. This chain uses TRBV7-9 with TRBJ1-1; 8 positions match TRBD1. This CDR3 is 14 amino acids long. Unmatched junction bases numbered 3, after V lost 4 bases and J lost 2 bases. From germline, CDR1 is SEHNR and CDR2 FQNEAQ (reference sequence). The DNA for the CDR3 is TGTGCCAGCAGCTCCAGGGGGCCCAACACTGAAGCTTTCTTT. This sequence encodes CASSSRGPNTEAFF.

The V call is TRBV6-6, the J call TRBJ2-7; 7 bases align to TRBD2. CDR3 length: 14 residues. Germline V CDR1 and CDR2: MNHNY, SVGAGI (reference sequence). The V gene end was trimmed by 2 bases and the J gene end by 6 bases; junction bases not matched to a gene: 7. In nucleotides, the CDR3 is TGTGCCAGCAGTTACAATCGCAGGGAGGGCGAGCAGTACTTC. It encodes CASSYNRREGEQYF.

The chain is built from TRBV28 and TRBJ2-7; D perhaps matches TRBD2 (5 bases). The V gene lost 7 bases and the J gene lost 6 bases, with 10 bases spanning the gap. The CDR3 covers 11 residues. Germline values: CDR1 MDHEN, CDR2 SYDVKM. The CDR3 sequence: CASTFEGEQYF. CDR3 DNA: TGTGCCAGCACCTTTGAGGGCGAGCAGTACTTC.